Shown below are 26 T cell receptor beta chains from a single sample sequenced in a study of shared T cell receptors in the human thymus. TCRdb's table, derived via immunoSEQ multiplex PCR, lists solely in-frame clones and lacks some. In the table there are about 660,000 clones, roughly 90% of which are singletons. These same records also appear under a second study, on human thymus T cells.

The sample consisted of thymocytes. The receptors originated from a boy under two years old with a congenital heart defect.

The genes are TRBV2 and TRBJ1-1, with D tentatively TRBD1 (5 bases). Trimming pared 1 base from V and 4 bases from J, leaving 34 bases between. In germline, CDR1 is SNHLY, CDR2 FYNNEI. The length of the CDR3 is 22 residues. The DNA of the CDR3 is TGTGCCAGCAGTGAAGTACCTCCCGGGGTGGACGACAGTGGATGGAGGGTCACTGAAGCTTTCTTT. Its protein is CASSEVPPGVDDSGWRVTEAFF.

CDR3 nucleotides: TGTGCCAGCAGTTTAACCGGTCCTTTGTTCCTCCTCTACGAGCAGTACTTC. This encodes CASSLTGPLFLLYEQYF. The chain couples TRBV28 to TRBJ2-7; D unresolved. Germline CDR1 MDHEN, CDR2 SYDVKM. The CDR3 is made up of 17 amino acids. Trimming took 2 bases from V and 3 from J, leaving 20 bases between them.

The CDR3 here is CASSQAPGTGNTIYF. The CDR3 DNA reads as TGTGCCAGCAGCCAAGCCCCAGGTACTGGAAACACCATATATTTT. The chain recombines TRBV14 with TRBJ1-3; D not certain. This CDR3 spans 15 amino acids. The V end was cut by 1 base, the J end by 2 bases, with 9 bases between. Germline V gene lookup returns CDR1 SGHDN and CDR2 FVKESK.

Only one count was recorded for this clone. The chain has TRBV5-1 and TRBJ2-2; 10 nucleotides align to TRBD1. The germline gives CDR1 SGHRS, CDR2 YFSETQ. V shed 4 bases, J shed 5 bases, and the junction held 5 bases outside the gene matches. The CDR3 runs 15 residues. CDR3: CASSPGQGGTGELFF. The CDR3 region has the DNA TGCGCCAGCAGCCCTGGACAGGGGGGGACCGGGGAGCTGTTTTTT.

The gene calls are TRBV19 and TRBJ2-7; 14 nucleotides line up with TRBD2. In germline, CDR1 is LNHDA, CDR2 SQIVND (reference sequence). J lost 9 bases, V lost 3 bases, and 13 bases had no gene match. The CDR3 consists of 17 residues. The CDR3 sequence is CASSMGLAGVLALRQYF. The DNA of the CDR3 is TGTGCCAGTAGTATGGGACTAGCGGGAGTGCTAGCTTTAAGGCAGTACTTC.

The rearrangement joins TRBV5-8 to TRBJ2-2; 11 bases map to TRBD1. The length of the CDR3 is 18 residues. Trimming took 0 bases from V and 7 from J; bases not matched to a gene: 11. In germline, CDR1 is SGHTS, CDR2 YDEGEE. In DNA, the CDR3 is TGTGCCAGCAGCTTGGACCACAGGACAGGGGGCAACGACGGGGAGCTGTTTTTT. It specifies CASSLDHRTGGNDGELFF.

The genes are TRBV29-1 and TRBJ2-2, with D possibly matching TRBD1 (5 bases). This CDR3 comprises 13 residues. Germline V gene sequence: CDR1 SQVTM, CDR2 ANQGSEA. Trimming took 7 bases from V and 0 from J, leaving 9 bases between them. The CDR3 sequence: CSGRQTNTGELFF. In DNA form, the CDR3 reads TGCAGCGGTCGACAGACGAACACCGGGGAGCTGTTTTTT.

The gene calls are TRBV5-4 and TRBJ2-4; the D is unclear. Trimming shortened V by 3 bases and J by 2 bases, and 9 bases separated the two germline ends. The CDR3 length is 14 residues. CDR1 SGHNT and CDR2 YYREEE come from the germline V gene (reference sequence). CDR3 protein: CASSSVPTKNIQYF. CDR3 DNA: TGTGCCAGCAGCTCGGTGCCTACCAAAAACATTCAGTACTTC.

CDR3 sequence (DNA): TGTGCCAGCAGACTCTGTAGCGGGAACAAATACGAGCAGTACTTC. This encodes CASRLCSGNKYEQYF. The chain combines TRBV6-5 with TRBJ2-7, with 8 bases that match TRBD2. The V gene end was trimmed by 6 bases and the J gene end by 4 bases; junction bases not matched to a gene: 11. This CDR3 region has 15 residues. Germline CDR1 is MNHEY and CDR2 is SVGAGI.

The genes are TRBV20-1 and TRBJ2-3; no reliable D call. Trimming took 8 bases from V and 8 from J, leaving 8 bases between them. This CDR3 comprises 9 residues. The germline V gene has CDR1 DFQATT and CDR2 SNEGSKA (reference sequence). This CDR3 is CSPTGTQYF. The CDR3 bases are TGCAGTCCTACGGGTACGCAGTATTTT.

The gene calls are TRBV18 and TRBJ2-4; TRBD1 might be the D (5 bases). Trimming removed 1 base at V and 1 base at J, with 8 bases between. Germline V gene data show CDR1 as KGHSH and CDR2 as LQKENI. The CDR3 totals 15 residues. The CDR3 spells CASSPQGSAKNIQYF. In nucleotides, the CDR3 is TGTGCCAGCTCACCACAGGGGTCGGCCAAAAACATTCAGTACTTC.

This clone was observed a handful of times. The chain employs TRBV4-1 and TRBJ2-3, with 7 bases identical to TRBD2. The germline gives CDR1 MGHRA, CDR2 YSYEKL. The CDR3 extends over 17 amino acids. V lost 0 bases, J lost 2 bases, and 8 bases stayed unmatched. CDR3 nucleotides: TGCGCCAGCAGCCAAGATTGGCGGGAGTGCGTCACAGATACGCAGTATTTT. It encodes CASSQDWRECVTDTQYF.

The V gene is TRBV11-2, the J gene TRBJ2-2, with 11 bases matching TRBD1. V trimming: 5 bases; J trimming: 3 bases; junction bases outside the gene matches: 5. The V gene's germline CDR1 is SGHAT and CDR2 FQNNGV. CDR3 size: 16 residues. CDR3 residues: CASSQPGQGDTGELFF. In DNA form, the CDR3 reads TGTGCCAGCAGCCAGCCGGGACAGGGGGACACCGGGGAGCTGTTTTTT. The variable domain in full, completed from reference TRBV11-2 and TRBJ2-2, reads EAGVAQSPRYKIIEKRQSVAFWCNPISGHATLYWYQQILGQGPKLLIQFQNNGVVDDSQLPKDRFSAERLKGVDSTLKIQPAKLEDSAVYLCASSQPGQGDTGELFFGEGSRLTVL.

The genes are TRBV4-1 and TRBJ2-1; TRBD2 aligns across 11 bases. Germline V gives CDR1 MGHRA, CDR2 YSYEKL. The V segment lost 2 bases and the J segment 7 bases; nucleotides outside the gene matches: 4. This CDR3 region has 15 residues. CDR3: CASSQPTSGTNEQFF. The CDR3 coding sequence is TGCGCCAGCAGCCAACCGACTAGCGGGACTAATGAGCAGTTCTTC.

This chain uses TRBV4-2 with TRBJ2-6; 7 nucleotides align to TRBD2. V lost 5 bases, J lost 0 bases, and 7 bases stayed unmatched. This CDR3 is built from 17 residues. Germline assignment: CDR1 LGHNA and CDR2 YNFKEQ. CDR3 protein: CASSSEGGDSGANVLTF. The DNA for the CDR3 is TGTGCCAGCAGCTCAGAGGGAGGGGACTCTGGGGCCAACGTCCTGACTTTC.

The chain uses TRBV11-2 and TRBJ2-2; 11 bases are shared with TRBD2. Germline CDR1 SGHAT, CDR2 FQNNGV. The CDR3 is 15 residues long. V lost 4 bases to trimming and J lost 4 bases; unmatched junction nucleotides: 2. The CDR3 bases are TGTGCCAGCAGCTATCTAGCGGGAGGCACCGGGGAGCTGTTTTTT. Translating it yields CASSYLAGGTGELFF.

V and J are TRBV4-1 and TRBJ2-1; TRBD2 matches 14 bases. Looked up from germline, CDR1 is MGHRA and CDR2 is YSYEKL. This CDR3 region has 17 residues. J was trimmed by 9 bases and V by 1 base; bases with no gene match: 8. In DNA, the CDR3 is TGCGCCAGCAGCCAAGGACTAGCGGGAGGGCCCTTGGGTGAGCAGTTCTTC. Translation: CASSQGLAGGPLGEQFF.

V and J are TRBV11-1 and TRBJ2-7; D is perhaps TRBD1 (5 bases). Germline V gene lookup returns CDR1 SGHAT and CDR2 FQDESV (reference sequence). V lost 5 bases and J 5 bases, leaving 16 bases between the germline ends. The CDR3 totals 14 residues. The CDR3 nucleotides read TGTGCCAGCAGCCTCTGGCAGGGTGTCCACGAGCAGTACTTC. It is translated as CASSLWQGVHEQYF.

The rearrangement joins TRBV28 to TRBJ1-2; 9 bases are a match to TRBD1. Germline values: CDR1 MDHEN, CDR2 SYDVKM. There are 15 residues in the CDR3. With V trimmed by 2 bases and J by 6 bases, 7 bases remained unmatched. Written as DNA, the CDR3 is TGTGCCAGCAGTTTAAGGGACACAGGGGGCAATGGCTACACCTTC. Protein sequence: CASSLRDTGGNGYTF.

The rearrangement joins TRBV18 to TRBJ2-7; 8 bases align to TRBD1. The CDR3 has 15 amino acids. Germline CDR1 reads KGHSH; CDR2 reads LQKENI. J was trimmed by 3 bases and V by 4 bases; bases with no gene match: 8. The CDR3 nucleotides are TGTGCCAGCTCACGGACAGGGAGGATCCTCTACGAGCAGTACTTC. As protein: CASSRTGRILYEQYF.

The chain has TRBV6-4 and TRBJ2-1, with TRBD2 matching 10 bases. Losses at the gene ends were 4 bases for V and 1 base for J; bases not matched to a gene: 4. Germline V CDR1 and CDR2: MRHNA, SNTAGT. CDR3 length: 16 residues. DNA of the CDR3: TGTGCCAGCAGTGCTGGACTAGCGGCGTCCTACAATGAGCAGTTCTTC. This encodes CASSAGLAASYNEQFF.

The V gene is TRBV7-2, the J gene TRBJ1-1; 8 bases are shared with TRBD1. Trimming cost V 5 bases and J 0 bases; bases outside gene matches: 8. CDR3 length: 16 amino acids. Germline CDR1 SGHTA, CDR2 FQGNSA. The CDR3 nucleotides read TGTGCCAGCAGCAACGGACAGGGCATAATGAACACTGAAGCTTTCTTT. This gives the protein CASSNGQGIMNTEAFF. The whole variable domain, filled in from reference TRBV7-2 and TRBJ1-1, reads GAGVSQSPSNKVTEKGKDVELRCDPISGHTALYWYRQSLGQGLEFLIYFQGNSAPDKSGLPSDRFSAERTGGSVSTLTIQRTQQEDSAVYLCASSNGQGIMNTEAFFGQGTRLTVV.

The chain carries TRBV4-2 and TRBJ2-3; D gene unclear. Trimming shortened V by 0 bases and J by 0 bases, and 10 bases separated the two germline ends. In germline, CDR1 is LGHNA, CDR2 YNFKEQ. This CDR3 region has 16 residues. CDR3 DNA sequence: TGTGCCAGCAGCCAAGATGTTCCCTTCAGCACAGATACGCAGTATTTT. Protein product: CASSQDVPFSTDTQYF.

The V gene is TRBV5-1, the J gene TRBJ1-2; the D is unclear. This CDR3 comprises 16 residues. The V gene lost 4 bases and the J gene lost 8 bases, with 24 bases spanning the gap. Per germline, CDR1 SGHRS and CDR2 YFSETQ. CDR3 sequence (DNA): TGCGCCAGCAGCCCTTTTCGTGTACCCTCGATCTACGGCTACACCTTC. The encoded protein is CASSPFRVPSIYGYTF.

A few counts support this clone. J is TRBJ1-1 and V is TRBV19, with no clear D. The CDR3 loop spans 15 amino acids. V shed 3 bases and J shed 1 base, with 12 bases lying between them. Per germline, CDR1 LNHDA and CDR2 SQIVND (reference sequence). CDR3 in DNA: TGTGCCAGTAGTATGCTCCGGGGTACGAACACTGAAGCTTTCTTT. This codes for CASSMLRGTNTEAFF.

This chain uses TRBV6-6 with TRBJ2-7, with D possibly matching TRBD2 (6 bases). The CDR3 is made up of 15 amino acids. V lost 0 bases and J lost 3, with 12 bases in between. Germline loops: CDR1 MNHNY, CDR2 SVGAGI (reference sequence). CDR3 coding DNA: TGTGCCAGCAGTTACTCGAACCTGGGGGGCTACGAGCAGTACTTC. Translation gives CASSYSNLGGYEQYF.